Listed below are T cell receptor beta chains from one sample, sequenced in a study of identical twins. In TCRdb, the 5' RACE reads were re-called with MiXCR into one record per CDR3 protein. The repertoire holds 350,000 or so distinct CDR3 sequences, approximately 13% seen once, with 7.2% in the top ten. This sample was also put to use in a study of yellow fever vaccine responses in identical twins.

Sequences were obtained from CD8+ T cells sorted from blood. These receptor sequences come from a woman aged 18 to 35 in good health. Both conserved end residues are part of each CDR3. Each record gives: J gene, V gene, D gene, CDR3 protein. A D gene is named only where the DNA matches it firmly.

J gene: TRBJ2-7
V gene: TRBV12-3/TRBV12-4
D gene: TRBD1
CDR3 protein: CASSPGTVVYEQYF

J gene: TRBJ2-1
V gene: TRBV6-1
D gene: TRBD1
CDR3 protein: CASSGRDRGRVYDHYNEQFF

J gene: TRBJ2-3
V gene: TRBV4-1
D gene: TRBD2
CDR3 protein: CASSQETSGDWQYF

J gene: TRBJ1-2
V gene: TRBV12-3/TRBV12-4
D gene: .
CDR3 protein: CASSPEWGAYGYTF

J gene: TRBJ2-2
V gene: TRBV20-1
D gene: .
CDR3 protein: CSAGTQNTGELFF

J gene: TRBJ2-7
V gene: TRBV27
D gene: TRBD1
CDR3 protein: CASSPYRGSYEQYF

J gene: TRBJ1-1
V gene: TRBV7-8
D gene: .
CDR3 protein: CASSSVLGAEAFF

J gene: TRBJ2-1
V gene: TRBV5-1
D gene: .
CDR3 protein: CASSPTPSSYNEQFF

J gene: TRBJ2-5
V gene: TRBV4-1
D gene: TRBD1
CDR3 protein: CASSHRTGVREETQYF

J gene: TRBJ1-4
V gene: TRBV7-9
D gene: .
CDR3 protein: CASSLFRDRRTF

J gene: TRBJ2-3
V gene: TRBV4-1
D gene: TRBD2
CDR3 protein: CASSQVRRLADHRDTQYF

J gene: TRBJ2-1
V gene: TRBV24-1
D gene: TRBD1
CDR3 protein: CATSDLLGTGPDEQFF

J gene: TRBJ2-3
V gene: TRBV7-8
D gene: .
CDR3 protein: CASSFEVRATDTQYF

J gene: TRBJ2-7
V gene: TRBV7-6
D gene: TRBD1
CDR3 protein: CASSPGTAGGVKNYEQYF

J gene: TRBJ1-6
V gene: TRBV6-1
D gene: .
CDR3 protein: CASSPGQPWSYNSPLHF

J gene: TRBJ1-1
V gene: TRBV3-1
D gene: .
CDR3 protein: CASSQDVTVEAFF

J gene: TRBJ2-3
V gene: TRBV5-1
D gene: TRBD1
CDR3 protein: CASSDWPPTGGQTDTQYF

J gene: TRBJ1-1
V gene: TRBV4-1
D gene: .
CDR3 protein: CASSQLGREVEAFF

J gene: TRBJ2-7
V gene: TRBV9
D gene: .
CDR3 protein: CASSVRLLGEQYF

J gene: TRBJ2-1
V gene: TRBV20-1
D gene: TRBD1
CDR3 protein: CSARNYRTGQANSYNEQFF

J gene: TRBJ1-3
V gene: TRBV4-1
D gene: .
CDR3 protein: CASSQTSGNTIYF

J gene: TRBJ2-4
V gene: TRBV28
D gene: .
CDR3 protein: CASRIRQAGAKNIQYF

J gene: TRBJ2-3
V gene: TRBV4-1
D gene: .
CDR3 protein: CASSQGLPTTDTQYF

J gene: TRBJ2-3
V gene: TRBV5-6
D gene: TRBD2
CDR3 protein: CASSSPSSGWSGTDTQYF

J gene: TRBJ1-5
V gene: TRBV4-1
D gene: TRBD1
CDR3 protein: CASSQERQGGNQPQHF

J gene: TRBJ2-1
V gene: TRBV18
D gene: .
CDR3 protein: CASSPGVPDSYNEQFF

J gene: TRBJ1-4
V gene: TRBV4-1
D gene: .
CDR3 protein: CASSQETGTENEKLFF

J gene: TRBJ2-1
V gene: TRBV12-3/TRBV12-4
D gene: .
CDR3 protein: CASSRGNNEQFF

J gene: TRBJ2-2
V gene: TRBV5-1
D gene: .
CDR3 protein: CASSFLDSNTGELFF

J gene: TRBJ1-4
V gene: TRBV7-8
D gene: TRBD1
CDR3 protein: CASSLARTGGESREKLFF

J gene: TRBJ1-2
V gene: TRBV10-3
D gene: .
CDR3 protein: CAISESEGVPYYGYTF

J gene: TRBJ2-1
V gene: TRBV7-6
D gene: TRBD2
CDR3 protein: CASTPQAGDEQFF

J gene: TRBJ2-5
V gene: TRBV29-1
D gene: TRBD2
CDR3 protein: CGFSGAYQETQYF

J gene: TRBJ2-5
V gene: TRBV28
D gene: TRBD2
CDR3 protein: CASSTILAGGGETQYF

J gene: TRBJ2-3
V gene: TRBV7-6
D gene: TRBD2
CDR3 protein: CASSLSRSGGTDTQYF

J gene: TRBJ1-2
V gene: TRBV7-9
D gene: .
CDR3 protein: CASSLLKGEWTGYTF

J gene: TRBJ2-2
V gene: TRBV3-1
D gene: TRBD2
CDR3 protein: CASSQESRGVTGELFF

J gene: TRBJ2-1
V gene: TRBV20-1
D gene: .
CDR3 protein: CSALSKDYYNEQFF

J gene: TRBJ2-1
V gene: TRBV3-1
D gene: TRBD2
CDR3 protein: CASSYRLAGAGEQFF

J gene: TRBJ2-7
V gene: TRBV12-3/TRBV12-4
D gene: TRBD2
CDR3 protein: CASSPSGTSGSFLTYEQYF

J gene: TRBJ2-7
V gene: TRBV6-2/TRBV6-3
D gene: .
CDR3 protein: CASSYQGPSYEQYF

J gene: TRBJ2-3
V gene: TRBV14
D gene: TRBD1
CDR3 protein: CASSQVPGQRTDTQYF

J gene: TRBJ1-1
V gene: TRBV6-1
D gene: .
CDR3 protein: CASIRSTNPDTEAFF

J gene: TRBJ2-3
V gene: TRBV3-1
D gene: TRBD2
CDR3 protein: CASSLETGLAGGLADTQYF

J gene: TRBJ2-1
V gene: TRBV9
D gene: TRBD2
CDR3 protein: CASSVVIGLAGGNNEQFF

J gene: TRBJ2-3
V gene: TRBV9
D gene: .
CDR3 protein: CASSVAHHLTDTQYF

J gene: TRBJ2-3
V gene: TRBV5-1
D gene: .
CDR3 protein: CASELSGGRTDTQYF

J gene: TRBJ2-5
V gene: TRBV2
D gene: .
CDR3 protein: CASSGERLQETQYF

J gene: TRBJ2-1
V gene: TRBV7-9
D gene: .
CDR3 protein: CASSSTFRWQFF

J gene: TRBJ2-7
V gene: TRBV12-3/TRBV12-4
D gene: .
CDR3 protein: CASSLAGHSYEQYF

J gene: TRBJ2-7
V gene: TRBV4-1
D gene: TRBD2
CDR3 protein: CASSQDRGDGYEQYF

J gene: TRBJ2-3
V gene: TRBV2
D gene: .
CDR3 protein: CASIGSGTGTDTQYF

J gene: TRBJ2-1
V gene: TRBV20-1
D gene: TRBD2
CDR3 protein: CSAIAGDVDEQFF

J gene: TRBJ2-3
V gene: TRBV11-2
D gene: .
CDR3 protein: CASSSQQGWKDTQYF